Listed below are T cell receptor beta chains from one sample, sequenced in a study of beta chain features in type 1 diabetes. TCRdb's copy holds only in-frame clones and misses some; the assay was immunoSEQ multiplex PCR. The sample lists about 150,000 clones, more than 9.5% occurring once. Sequenced: central memory CD4+ T cells from blood. The receptors originated from a young man in good health. Both conserved end residues are part of each CDR3. D genes are given only for firm matches. The size entry is marked missing in some rows and otherwise reads once, few, many or a size class.

CDR3 length	clone size	V gene	J gene	D gene	CDR3 protein	CDR3 DNA
15	few	TRBV7-2	TRBJ2-1	TRBD2	CASSFGSGGPNEQFF	TGTGCCAGCAGCTTTGGGAGCGGGGGGCCAAATGAGCAGTTCTTC
16	few	TRBV5-1	TRBJ2-2	.	CASSPQGFGKAGELFF	TGCGCCAGCAGCCCTCAGGGGTTCGGGAAAGCCGGGGAGCTGTTTTTT
13	.	TRBV5-1	TRBJ2-3	.	CASTQGSTDTQYF	TGCGCCAGCACCCAGGGGAGCACAGATACGCAGTATTTT
16	many	TRBV7-8	TRBJ2-1	.	CASSFSGIGVNNEQFF	TGTGCCAGCAGCTTTTCCGGGATAGGGGTAAACAATGAGCAGTTCTTC
16	.	TRBV29-1	TRBJ2-7	.	CSVEDPSGSSHYEQYF	TGCAGCGTTGAAGACCCCAGCGGGTCGTCCCACTACGAGCAGTACTTC
18	.	TRBV11-2	TRBJ2-2	.	CASSLTALGGLNTGELFF	TGTGCCAGCAGCTTAACGGCTCTGGGGGGCCTGAACACCGGGGAGCTGTTTTTT
16	.	TRBV4-1	TRBJ1-2	.	CASSQVGTGSFYGYTF	TGCGCCAGCAGCCAAGTGGGTACAGGGAGTTTCTATGGCTACACCTTC
11	.	TRBV2	TRBJ2-5	.	CASSEFLISYF	TGTGCCAGCAGTGAATTCCTAATTTCGTACTTC
14	.	TRBV9	TRBJ2-5	.	CASSVGPSGETQYF	TGTGCCAGCAGCGTCGGTCCCTCAGGGGAGACCCAGTACTTC
15	.	TRBV27	TRBJ1-2	.	CASSLSLGNPYGYTF	TGTGCCAGCAGTTTATCGCTGGGAAACCCCTATGGCTACACCTTC
13	.	TRBV12-5	TRBJ2-6	.	CASGLDGANVLTF	TGTGCTAGTGGTTTGGACGGGGCCAACGTCCTGACTTTC
14	.	TRBV7-2	TRBJ2-1	.	CASSSDSSYNEQFF	TGTGCCAGCAGCTCCGACAGCTCCTACAATGAGCAGTTCTTC
15	many	TRBV15	TRBJ2-3	.	CATSISRRSTDTQYF	TGTGCCACCAGTATCTCAAGGAGAAGCACAGATACGCAGTATTTT
11	once	TRBV2	TRBJ2-3	.	CASSDRNTQYF	TGTGCCAGCAGTGACCGTAATACGCAGTATTTT
12	few	TRBV2	TRBJ2-5	TRBD2	CASMSGGETQYF	TGTGCCAGCATGAGCGGGGGTGAGACCCAGTACTTC
13	few	TRBV5-1	TRBJ2-7	TRBD1	CASSAGQGYEQYF	TGCGCCAGCAGCGCGGGACAGGGCTACGAGCAGTACTTC
11	.	TRBV19	TRBJ1-2	.	CASSIRNGYTF	TGTGCCAGTAGTATTCGGAATGGCTACACCTTC
15	few	TRBV18	TRBJ2-7	TRBD2	CASSPKRGDEYEQYF	TGTGCCAGCTCACCAAAGCGGGGTGACGAGTACGAGCAGTACTTC
14	few	TRBV7-9	TRBJ2-7	.	CASSASGQIYEQYF	TGTGCCAGCAGCGCATCCGGACAGATCTACGAGCAGTACTTC
15	.	TRBV4-1	TRBJ2-3	TRBD1	CASSSQGDRGDTQYF	TGCGCCAGCAGCTCTCAGGGGGATCGTGGAGATACGCAGTATTTT
15	.	TRBV6-1	TRBJ2-7	.	CASRGGGQGVNEQYF	TGTGCCAGCAGGGGAGGAGGGCAGGGGGTAAACGAGCAGTACTTC
15	many	TRBV28	TRBJ2-7	.	CASSSPTTSSYEQYF	TGTGCCAGCAGTTCCCCGACAACCTCCTCCTACGAGCAGTACTTC
15	.	TRBV1	TRBJ1-6	.	CTSSPDRGYNSPLHF	TGCACCAGCAGCCCGGACAGGGGGTATAATTCACCCCTCCACTTT
12	few	TRBV6-5	TRBJ2-7	TRBD2	CASGTSSYEQYF	TGTGCCAGTGGGACTAGCTCCTACGAGCAGTACTTC
13	few	TRBV25-1	TRBJ1-1	TRBD1	CASRGDRSTEAFF	TGTGCCAGCAGAGGGGACAGATCTACTGAAGCTTTCTTT
14	few	TRBV5-1	TRBJ2-4	.	CASSFGAAKNIQYF	TGCGCCAGCAGCTTTGGGGCTGCCAAAAACATTCAGTACTTC
13	.	TRBV30	TRBJ1-4	TRBD1	CAWRAQGVVGKFF	TGTGCCTGGAGAGCACAGGGGGTCGTTGGGAAGTTTTTT
15	.	TRBV5-1	TRBJ2-1	TRBD1	CASSSLTGGANEQFF	TGCGCCAGCAGTTCGCTGACAGGGGGCGCGAATGAGCAGTTCTTC
14	.	TRBV6-6	TRBJ1-5	.	CASSYRAGNQPQHF	TGTGCCAGCAGTTACAGGGCAGGGAATCAGCCCCAGCATTTT
11	.	TRBV14	TRBJ1-5	.	CASSQDQPQHF	TGTGCCAGCAGCCAGGATCAGCCCCAGCATTTT
12	many	TRBV25-1	TRBJ2-7	TRBD1	CASRGQLYEQYF	TGTGCCAGCAGGGGACAGCTATACGAGCAGTACTTC
11	few	TRBV20-1	TRBJ1-1	.	CSARWRGKAFF	TGCAGTGCTAGATGGAGGGGCAAAGCTTTCTTT
18	few	TRBV4-1	TRBJ1-5	.	CASSQVNMGFNSNQPQHF	TGCGCCAGCAGCCAGGTTAATATGGGATTTAATAGCAATCAGCCCCAGCATTTT
12	many	TRBV29-1	TRBJ2-7	.	CSVEGAPYEQYF	TGCAGCGTTGAGGGGGCCCCCTACGAGCAGTACTTC
14	few	TRBV7-2	TRBJ2-3	.	CASSLDPNTDTQYF	TGTGCCAGCAGCTTAGACCCCAACACAGATACGCAGTATTTT
15	few	TRBV28	TRBJ1-6	.	CASSPSRGLHSPLHF	TGTGCCAGCAGTCCCTCGAGGGGACTGCATTCACCCCTCCACTTT
15	few	TRBV10-3	TRBJ1-3	.	CAISESGATGNTIYF	TGTGCCATCAGTGAGTCTGGGGCCACCGGAAACACCATATATTTT
15	many	TRBV18	TRBJ2-1	TRBD2	CASSLGLSSYNEQFF	TGTGCCAGCTCGTTGGGACTAAGTTCCTACAATGAGCAGTTCTTC
13	few	TRBV2	TRBJ2-2	TRBD1	CASGADRGGELFF	TGTGCCAGCGGAGCGGACAGGGGTGGGGAGCTGTTTTTT
12	few	TRBV2	TRBJ2-5	.	CASSGQGGTQYF	TGTGCCAGCAGTGGACAGGGAGGGACCCAGTACTTC
14	.	TRBV4-3	TRBJ1-2	TRBD1	CASSQPGTGHGYTF	TGCGCCAGCAGCCAGCCCGGGACAGGCCATGGCTACACCTTC
13	.	TRBV28	TRBJ2-5	.	CASSRQIQETQYF	TGTGCCAGCAGTAGACAGATACAAGAGACCCAGTACTTC
15	.	TRBV7-9	TRBJ2-5	.	CASSLAGTLQETQYF	TGTGCCAGCAGCTTAGCCGGGACTCTTCAAGAGACCCAGTACTTC
15	.	TRBV7-2	TRBJ2-5	.	CASSLYGGAKETQYF	TGTGCCAGCAGCTTATACGGCGGAGCGAAGGAGACCCAGTACTTC
17	.	TRBV9	TRBJ2-2	.	CASSADGILANTGELFF	TGTGCCAGCAGCGCCGACGGAATTTTGGCGAACACCGGGGAGCTGTTTTTT